This T cell receptor beta chain was profiled in a study of molecular identifiers for immune sequencing clone quantification. Ten or more counts support this clonotype. TCRdb reprocessed the PCR reads via MiXCR and lists one record per CDR3 protein. The table includes about 320,000 distinct CDR3 sequences, about a fifth detected once. With 5 bases removed from V and 7 bases from J, the gap between germline ends came to 21 bases. The CDR3 loop spans 16 amino acids. Germline V gene sequence: CDR1 MNHEY, CDR2 SMNVEV (reference sequence). J is TRBJ1-5 and V is TRBV27; perhaps TRBD1 as D (5 bases). Source material: naive CD8+ T cells from blood, with Jurkat cell RNA spiked in. The subset here: FACS-sorted CD8+CD4-CCR7+CD45RA+ naive T cells. This receptor was taken from a human donor in good health. Some libraries in this study had Jurkat cell RNA spiked in. CDR3 in DNA: TGTGCCAGCAGTCCCATTGGGACCGGAGGTTCCCAGCCCCAGCATTTT. It yields the protein CASSPIGTGGSQPQHF.